The T cell receptor (beta chain) under discussion was sequenced for a study of beta chain features in type 1 diabetes. Study-wide context: Healthy donors resembled patients in age, gender and cell yields.

A few counts support this clone. Its antigen is unknown. Overall study findings and caveats: Healthy donors had naive, central memory and Treg TCRB repertoires that appeared less similar than those seen among patients. More deletions and fewer insertions at VDJ junctions were found in patients with type 1 diabetes. Shortening that was moderate but significant affected the TCRB CDR3s of Type 1 diabetes patients in all four CD4+ subsets.

Since all of the isolated RNA was reverse transcribed, expressed TCRB transcripts were what got sequenced. Generated by immunoSEQ multiplex PCR, the TCRdb table keeps only in-frame clones and is missing some. The repertoire consists of about 660,000 clones, with 11% to 15% occurring once and the leading ten covering 0.04%. Researchers reported sorting CD4+ naive, central memory, regulatory and stem cell-like memory cells via CD45RO/CCR7/CD25/CD127/CD95/CD27. Trimming stripped 0 bases from V and 6 bases from J, with 19 bases between. CDR3 length: 16 amino acids. The germline V gene has CDR1 GTSNPN and CDR2 SVGIG (reference sequence).

The sequence came from a young man with type 1 diabetes. Sequencing used naive CD4+ T cells from blood. The chain combines TRBV30 with TRBJ2-3; D might be TRBD1 (6 bases). CDR3 region: CAWSVPRGRQGDTQYF. The CDR3 bases are TGTGCCTGGAGTGTACCACGGGGACGTCAGGGGGATACGCAGTATTTT.